A selection of T cell receptor beta chains follows, all from one sample in a study of T-cell reconstitution after alpha-beta-depleted transplantation in children. Each CDR3 protein gets one entry after TCRdb re-called the PCR reads with MiXCR. Here the sample spans approximately 250,000 distinct CDR3 sequences, under 30% being singletons. The sample here was PBMCs, taken before TCRalphabeta/CD19-depleted stem cell transplant. The receptors here all came from a girl aged 2-10 years with Fanconi anemia, due to receive a stem cell transplant. Each CDR3 is given with its conserved first and last residue. The D gene is left open where the match is weak. Only part of the rows carry a size: once, few, many, or a class if the clone is expanded.

>TRBV12-3/TRBV12-4|TRBD2|.|TRBJ2-7
CASSPGGANRYEQYF
TGTGCCAGCAGTCCGGGGGGGGCTAACAGATACGAGCAGTACTTC
>TRBV7-6|TRBD2|.|TRBJ2-2
CASSLRLAGGPGELFF
TGTGCCAGCAGCTTAAGACTAGCGGGAGGGCCCGGGGAGCTGTTTTTT
>TRBV18|.|many|TRBJ2-1
CASSPAVETYNEQFF
TGTGCCAGCTCACCTGCAGTCGAGACCTACAATGAGCAGTTCTTC
>TRBV23-1|TRBD2|.|TRBJ2-2
CASSHFVRSSGRLHGELFF
TGCGCCAGCAGTCATTTTGTACGGTCTAGCGGGCGCCTGCACGGGGAGCTGTTTTTT
>TRBV28|.|many|TRBJ1-2
CASSLDSYGYTF
TGTGCCAGCAGTTTAGACAGCTATGGCTACACCTTC
>TRBV12-3/TRBV12-4|.|many|TRBJ2-1
CASSLVSGPRPYYNEQFF
TGTGCCAGCAGTTTAGTCTCGGGACCCCGGCCCTATTACAATGAGCAGTTCTTC
>TRBV6-5|TRBD2|many|TRBJ2-1
CASRASGYNEQFF
TGTGCCAGCAGGGCTAGCGGTTACAATGAGCAGTTCTTC
>TRBV28|TRBD1|.|TRBJ2-5
CASRRQGAYQETQYF
TGTGCCAGCCGCCGACAGGGGGCGTACCAAGAGACCCAGTACTTC
>TRBV6-2/TRBV6-3|.|.|TRBJ1-5
CASSYQGLPQHF
TGTGCCAGCAGTTACCAGGGGCTGCCCCAGCATTTT
>TRBV6-1|.|few|TRBJ2-3
CASSPLSTDTQYF
TGTGCCAGCAGCCCCCTTAGCACAGATACGCAGTATTTT
>TRBV20-1|TRBD1|many|TRBJ2-3
CSARDGGQHTDTQYF
TGCAGTGCTAGAGATGGGGGACAGCACACAGATACGCAGTATTTT
>TRBV5-1|.|many|TRBJ2-3
CASSLQGGRTDTQYF
TGCGCCAGCAGCTTGCAAGGAGGGAGGACAGATACGCAGTATTTT
>TRBV20-1|.|.|TRBJ2-7
CSARVDRPYEQYF
TGCAGTGCTCGGGTCGACCGTCCCTACGAGCAGTACTTC
>TRBV9|TRBD2|.|TRBJ2-1
CASSVLAGGFYNEQFF
TGTGCCAGCAGCGTGCTAGCGGGGGGGTTCTACAATGAGCAGTTCTTC
>TRBV29-1|.|.|TRBJ2-4
CSVEDWGTGIKNIQYF
TGCAGCGTTGAAGATTGGGGAACAGGGATCAAAAACATTCAGTACTTC
>TRBV12-3/TRBV12-4|TRBD1|.|TRBJ2-3
CASSFSQGVTDTQYF
TGTGCCAGCAGTTTCTCACAGGGGGTGACAGATACGCAGTATTTT
>TRBV28|.|many|TRBJ2-7
CASSFRGSSYEQYF
TGTGCCAGCAGTTTTAGAGGCTCCTCCTACGAGCAGTACTTC
>TRBV7-3|TRBD2|.|TRBJ2-1
CASSPTSSGNNNEQFF
TGTGCCAGCAGCCCAACATCGAGCGGGAACAACAATGAGCAGTTCTTC
>TRBV11-2|TRBD1|.|TRBJ2-5
CASSHPGQGAETQYF
TGTGCCAGCAGCCATCCGGGACAGGGGGCGGAGACCCAGTACTTC
>TRBV18|TRBD2|few|TRBJ2-3
CASSPSGIDTQYF
TGTGCCAGCTCACCAAGCGGGATAGATACGCAGTATTTT
>TRBV29-1|TRBD2|many|TRBJ2-1
CSVEDRLAGDHNEQFF
TGCAGCGTTGAAGATCGGCTAGCGGGGGACCACAATGAGCAGTTCTTC
>TRBV20-1|.|many|TRBJ2-4
CSATSVIAVAKNIQYF
TGCAGTGCTACCAGTGTCATAGCGGTAGCCAAAAACATTCAGTACTTC
>TRBV5-6|.|.|TRBJ2-7
CASSWGAPHEQYF
TGTGCCAGCAGCTGGGGGGCTCCCCACGAGCAGTACTTC
>TRBV6-5|.|many|TRBJ2-3
CASSYSMGHSTDTQYF
TGTGCCAGCAGTTACTCGATGGGCCATAGCACAGATACGCAGTATTTT
>TRBV28|TRBD1|many|TRBJ1-5
CASRTGQGFFQPQHF
TGTGCCAGCAGAACAGGACAGGGGTTCTTTCAGCCCCAGCATTTT